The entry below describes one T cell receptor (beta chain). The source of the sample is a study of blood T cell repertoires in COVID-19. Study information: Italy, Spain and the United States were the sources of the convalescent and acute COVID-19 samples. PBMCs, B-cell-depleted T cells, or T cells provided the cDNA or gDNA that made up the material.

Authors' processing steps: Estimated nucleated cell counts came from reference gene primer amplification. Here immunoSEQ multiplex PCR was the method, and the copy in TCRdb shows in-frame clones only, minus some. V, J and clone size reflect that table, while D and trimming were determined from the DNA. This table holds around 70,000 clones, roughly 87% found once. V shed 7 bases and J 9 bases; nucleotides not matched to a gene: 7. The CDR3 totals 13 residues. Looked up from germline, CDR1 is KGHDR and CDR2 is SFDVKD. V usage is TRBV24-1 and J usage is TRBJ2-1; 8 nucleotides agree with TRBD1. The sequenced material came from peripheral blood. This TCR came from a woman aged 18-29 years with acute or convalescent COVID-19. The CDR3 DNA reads TGTGCCACCAGCTCCAGGGGGCTGGGTGAGCAGTTCTTC. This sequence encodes CATSSRGLGEQFF.